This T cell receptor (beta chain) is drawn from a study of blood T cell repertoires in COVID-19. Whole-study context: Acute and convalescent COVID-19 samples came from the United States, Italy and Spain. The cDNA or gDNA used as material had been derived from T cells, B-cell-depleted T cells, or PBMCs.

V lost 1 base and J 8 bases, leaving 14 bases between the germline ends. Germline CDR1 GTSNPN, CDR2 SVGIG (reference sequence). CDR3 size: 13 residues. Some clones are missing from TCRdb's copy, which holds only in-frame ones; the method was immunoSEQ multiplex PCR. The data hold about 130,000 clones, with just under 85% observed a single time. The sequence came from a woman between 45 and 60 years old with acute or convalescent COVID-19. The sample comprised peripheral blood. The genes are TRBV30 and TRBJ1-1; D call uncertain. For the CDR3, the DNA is TGTGCCTGGAGTGAACGGGATTTGGGCGAAGCTTTCTTT. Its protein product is CAWSERDLGEAFF. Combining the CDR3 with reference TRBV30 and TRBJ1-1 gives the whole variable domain SQTIHQWPATLVQPVGSPLSLECTVEGTSNPNLYWYRQAAGRGLQLLFYSVGIGQISSEVPQNLSASRPQDRQFILSSKKLLLSDSGFYLCAWSERDLGEAFFGQGTRLTVV.